One and the same sample provided the 5 T cell receptor beta chains below, sequenced in a study of blood T cell repertoires in COVID-19 (dated by TCRdb to about 2020). The receptor library was made with the immunoSEQ multiplex PCR assay. As stored in TCRdb, this immuneACCESS dataset retains in-frame rearrangements with V and J assigned. A fraction of the clones does not appear; measured against another copy, unresolved V genes explain less than half of the discrepancy, and the remainder lacks a known reason. The sample includes approximately 120,000 clones, with approximately 83% observed a single time. The top ten clones comprise roughly 10% of the sample. The sample comprised peripheral blood. These receptors all come from a man in his sixties with acute or convalescent COVID-19.

The gene calls are TRBV2 and TRBJ2-5; a weak D match, TRBD1 (6 bases). V gave up 5 bases and J gave up 6 bases, with 19 bases separating them. There are 15 residues in the CDR3. Germline loops: CDR1 SNHLY, CDR2 FYNNEI. For the CDR3, the DNA is TGTGCCAGCAGTAATGGACAGAGAGCCGTAAAGACCCAGTACTTC. This encodes CASSNGQRAVKTQYF.

This rearrangement joins TRBV21-1 to TRBJ1-2; no check of the table's D call, TRBD1, against the DNA was made. TRBV21-1 is assigned pseudogene status. The CDR3 consists of 18 residues. As DNA, the CDR3 is TGTGCCAGCAGCAAAGGGACAGCAGGGGCCGCGGAGGTTGATGGCTACACCTTC. Its protein product is CASSKGTAGAAEVDGYTF.

The chain uses TRBV7-8 and TRBJ2-7; maybe TRBD1 (7 bases). The CDR3 loop spans 13 amino acids. Trimming took off 5 bases at V and 7 bases at J, with 15 bases between the two ends. The germline V gene encodes CDR1 SGHVS and CDR2 FQNEAQ. Here the CDR3 DNA reads TGTGCCAGCAGCACAACAGGGGCGGGAGAGCAGTACTTC. It specifies CASSTTGAGEQYF. Full variable domain (remainder filled in from reference TRBV7-8 and TRBJ2-7): GAGVSQSPRYKVAKRGQDVALRCDPISGHVSLFWYQQALGQGPEFLTYFQNEAQLDKSGLPSDRFFAERPEGSVSTLKIQRTQQEDSAVYLCASSTTGAGEQYFGPGTRLTVT.

This chain joins TRBV9 and TRBJ2-2, with 12 positions matching TRBD2. The CDR3 sequence is 16 residues long. V gave up 4 bases and J gave up 3 bases; unmatched junction bases: 4. Germline V CDR1 and CDR2: SGDLS, YYNGEE. The DNA of the CDR3 is TGTGCCAGCAGCCCAGGACTAGCGGGGTACACCGGGGAGCTGTTTTTT. It specifies CASSPGLAGYTGELFF. Looking up the rest from reference TRBV9 and TRBJ2-2 gives the full variable domain: DSGVTQTPKHLITATGQRVTLRCSPRSGDLSVYWYQQSLDQGLQFLIQYYNGEERAKGNILERFSAQQFPDLHSELNLSSLELGDSALYFCASSPGLAGYTGELFFGEGSRLTVL.

As to this clone: The sample carries other DNA sequences with the same CDR3. CDR3 loop: CASSLGTGENTEAFF. In DNA, the CDR3 is TGTGCCAGCTCGCTGGGGACAGGGGAGAACACTGAAGCTTTCTTT. This rearrangement joins TRBV18 to TRBJ1-1; 10 bases align to TRBD1. This CDR3 contains 15 residues. Germline trimming cut 6 bases from V and 1 base from J; bases unmatched to any gene: 5. Germline V gene sequence: CDR1 KGHSH, CDR2 LQKENI.